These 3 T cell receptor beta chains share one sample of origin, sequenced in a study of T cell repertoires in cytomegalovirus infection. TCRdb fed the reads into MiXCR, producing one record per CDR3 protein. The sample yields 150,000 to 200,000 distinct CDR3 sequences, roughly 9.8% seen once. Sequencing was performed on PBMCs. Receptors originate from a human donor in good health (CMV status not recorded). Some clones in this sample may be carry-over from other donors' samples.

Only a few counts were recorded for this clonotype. In nucleotides, the CDR3 is TGTGCCAGCAGCTTGGTTCTGGGCCCTGGTCAAGAGACCCAGTACTTC. This translates into CASSLVLGPGQETQYF. V usage is TRBV5-4 and J usage is TRBJ2-5, with no clear D. From germline, CDR1 is SGHNT and CDR2 YYREEE (reference sequence). The V gene lost 0 bases and the J gene lost 2 bases, with 14 bases spanning the gap. This CDR3 comprises 16 residues.

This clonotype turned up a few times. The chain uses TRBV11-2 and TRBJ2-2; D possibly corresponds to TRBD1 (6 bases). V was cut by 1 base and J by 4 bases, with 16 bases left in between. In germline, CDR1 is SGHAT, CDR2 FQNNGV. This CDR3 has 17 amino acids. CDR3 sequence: CASSLVGATHRTGELFF. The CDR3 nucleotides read TGTGCCAGCAGCTTAGTGGGGGCTACACACCGCACCGGGGAGCTGTTTTTT.

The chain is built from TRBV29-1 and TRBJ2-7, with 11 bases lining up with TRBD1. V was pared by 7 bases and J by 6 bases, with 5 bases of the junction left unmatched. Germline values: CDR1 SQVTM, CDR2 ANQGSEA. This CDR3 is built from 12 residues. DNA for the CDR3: TGCAGCGGCTCGGACAGGGGGCTCGAGCAGTACTTC. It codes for CSGSDRGLEQYF.